This TCR beta chain was captured by sequencing in a study of cytomegalovirus exposure and HLA in healthy donors. Study-wide background: Genetic ancestry analysis placed 75% to 85% of the 400 or so donors that were genotyped in the Caucasian-associated cluster. The study's findings and limits: According to a later analysis, most TCR beta chains associated with CMV appeared HLA-restricted. In vitro work confirmed that a few CMV-associated chains recognize CMV antigens.

The germline V gene has CDR1 MNHEY and CDR2 SMNVEV (reference sequence). The trim removed 6 bases at V and 7 bases at J, leaving 7 bases unmatched. The CDR3 runs to 14 residues. The PCR contained 60 Vbeta and 13 Jbeta primers. Assay used: immunoSEQ multiplex PCR; TCRdb lists only in-frame clones, some missing. The table has around 110,000 clones, approximately 80% seen once; the top ten hold about 3.9%. Concerning this clone itself: Its antigen is currently unknown.

The specimen sequenced was PBMCs. The chain has TRBV27 and TRBJ2-1, with 9 positions matching TRBD2. The TCR was taken from a woman under 40 in good health and CMV-seronegative. The CDR3 coding sequence is TGTGCCAGCAGGGTAGCGGGAGTAGTTAATGAGCAGTTCTTC. This encodes CASRVAGVVNEQFF.